This T cell receptor beta chain was sequenced for a study of shared T cell receptors in the human thymus. Assay: immunoSEQ multiplex PCR; the TCRdb copy retains only in-frame clones and omits some. Seen here are hundreds of thousands of clones, around nine tenths observed once, and the top ten hold around 0.0099%. Germline V gene data show CDR1 as SGHTA and CDR2 as FQGNSA. Germline trimming cut 3 bases from V and 7 bases from J; bases unmatched to any gene: 7. This CDR3 has 17 amino acids. The sample was also linked to a second study, of human thymus T cells. Turning to that study: Donors were healthy Finnish infants having corrective surgery for congenital heart defects. From resections taken during corrective heart surgery, the thymus tissue was obtained.

Sequencing used thymocytes. The chain recombines TRBV7-2 with TRBJ2-1; 15 positions match TRBD2. The TCR was taken from a boy younger than two with a congenital heart defect. CDR3 residues: CASSLEPGTSGGNEQFF. CDR3 nucleotide sequence: TGTGCCAGCAGCTTGGAACCCGGGACTAGCGGGGGGAATGAGCAGTTCTTC.